The 17 T cell receptor beta chains reported below all come from one sample, sequenced in a study of blood T cell repertoires in COVID-19. Profiled with immunoSEQ multiplex PCR; TCRdb holds only in-frame clones, not every one. The sample carries approximately 270,000 clones, around 89% recorded once. The sequenced material came from peripheral blood. All receptors derive from a man younger than 40 with acute or convalescent COVID-19.

V and J are TRBV3-1 (or the pseudogene TRBV3-2) and TRBJ1-2; D gene uncertain. V lost 4 bases, J lost 2 bases, and 8 bases lay in between. The CDR3 sequence is 13 residues long. CDR1 is LGHDT, CDR2 YNNKEL, per germline (reference sequence). CDR3 sequence (DNA): TGTGCCAGCAGCCCGAGCTACAACTATGGCTACACCTTC. It codes for CASSPSYNYGYTF.

The V gene is TRBV29-1, the J gene TRBJ1-1, with D perhaps matching TRBD1 (5 bases). The CDR3 runs 14 residues. Germline CDR1 reads SQVTM; CDR2 reads ANQGSEA. The V end was cut by 8 bases, the J end by 6 bases, with 22 bases between. CDR3 sequence reads: CSTRTGRVDAEAFF. CDR3 nucleotide sequence: TGCAGCACCCGAACTGGCAGGGTAGACGCTGAAGCTTTCTTT. Full variable domain (outside the CDR3, taken from reference TRBV29-1 and TRBJ1-1): SAVISQKPSRDICQRGTSLTIQCQVDSQVTMMFWYRQQPGQSLTLIATANQGSEATYESGFVIDKFPISRPNLTFSTLTVSNMSPEDSSIYLCSTRTGRVDAEAFFGQGTRLTVV.

The chain joins TRBV11-2 to TRBJ2-7, with 15 positions matching TRBD2. Losses at the gene ends were 1 base for V and 6 bases for J; bases not matched to a gene: 7. This CDR3 has 17 residues. Germline loops: CDR1 SGHAT, CDR2 FQNNGV. CDR3 DNA: TGTGCCAGCAGCTTAGGGACTAGCGGGAGGGCCAACTCCGAGCAGTACTTC. Translating it yields CASSLGTSGRANSEQYF.

The V call is TRBV19, the J call TRBJ1-1; 7 bases agree with TRBD1. CDR3 size: 11 residues. The ends lost 10 bases at V and 3 bases at J; junction bases unmatched: 2. In germline, CDR1 is LNHDA, CDR2 SQIVND (reference sequence). CDR3 residues: CATTGDTEAFF. The CDR3 bases are TGTGCCACAACAGGGGACACTGAAGCTTTCTTT.

The rearrangement uses TRBV10-1 and TRBJ2-5; 9 positions match TRBD1. This CDR3 region has 15 residues. J was trimmed by 4 bases and V by 6 bases; bases with no gene match: 9. CDR1 WNHNN and CDR2 SYGVQD come from the germline V gene (reference sequence). The CDR3 protein is CASSPDRGDRETQYF. The CDR3 region has the DNA TGCGCCAGCAGCCCTGACAGGGGGGATCGAGAGACCCAGTACTTC.

The CDR3 DNA is TGTGCCAGCACCGGACAGGGGCGAGGGAATCAGCCCCAGCATTTT. It specifies CASTGQGRGNQPQHF. This rearrangement joins TRBV2 to TRBJ1-5, with TRBD1 matching over 9 bases. Germline V gene sequence: CDR1 SNHLY, CDR2 FYNNEI. The CDR3 sequence is 15 residues long. J was trimmed by 4 bases and V by 7 bases; bases with no gene match: 8.

This rearrangement joins TRBV9 to TRBJ1-1; possibly TRBD1 for D (5 bases). Germline V gene lookup returns CDR1 SGDLS and CDR2 YYNGEE. V dropped 1 base and J dropped 0 bases, with 7 bases sitting between them. CDR3 length: 14 amino acids. In DNA form, the CDR3 reads TGTGCCAGCAGCGTAAGACAGCTGAACACTGAAGCTTTCTTT. It translates to CASSVRQLNTEAFF.

The gene calls are TRBV7-9 and TRBJ1-4, with D unresolved. CDR3 length: 14 amino acids. V lost 3 bases to trimming and J lost 0 bases, with 5 bases between them. The germline V gene encodes CDR1 SEHNR and CDR2 FQNEAQ (reference sequence). The CDR3 DNA reads TGTGCCAGCAGCTTCAGGACAACTAATGAAAAACTGTTTTTT. Translated, it gives CASSFRTTNEKLFF.

With respect to this clone: This sample also contains other DNA sequences that code for the same CDR3. The rearrangement joins TRBV28 to TRBJ1-2; D is ambiguous. Germline V gene lookup returns CDR1 MDHEN and CDR2 SYDVKM. Deletions cut 2 bases from V and 6 bases from J, with 4 bases between. The CDR3 contains 11 residues. CDR3 sequence: CASSLRDGYTF. CDR3 in DNA: TGTGCCAGCAGTTTACGCGATGGCTACACCTTC.

This rearrangement joins TRBV6-4 to TRBJ2-1, with 13 bases fitting TRBD2. Germline V gene data show CDR1 as MRHNA and CDR2 as SNTAGT. The CDR3 runs to 15 residues. Trimming removed 5 bases from V and 8 bases from J; junction bases left unmatched: 6. DNA of the CDR3: TGTGCCAGCAGTCCACTAGCGGGGGGGTTTTATGAGCAGTTCTTC. Translation: CASSPLAGGFYEQFF.

The chain links TRBV30 to TRBJ2-2, with 7 bases aligning to TRBD1. After removal of 0 bases from V and 5 bases from J, the junction contained 18 bases not matched to a gene. CDR3 length: 19 residues. Germline loops: CDR1 GTSNPN, CDR2 SVGIG (reference sequence). CDR3 region: CAWSVGLYDRGQRTGELFF. The DNA for the CDR3 is TGTGCCTGGAGTGTTGGGCTGTATGATCGGGGACAGCGTACCGGGGAGCTGTTTTTT.

The chain carries TRBV11-2 and TRBJ2-1, with 7 nucleotides matching TRBD2. CDR1 is SGHAT and CDR2 is FQNNGV in the germline V gene. V lost 5 bases to trimming and J lost 10 bases; unmatched junction nucleotides: 14. The CDR3 has 15 residues. CDR3 in amino acids: CASSTSGIRHMEQFF. In DNA form, the CDR3 reads TGTGCCAGCAGCACAAGCGGGATCCGACATATGGAGCAGTTCTTC.

The gene calls are TRBV7-9 and TRBJ2-2, with D uncertain. The germline V and J ends were trimmed by 1 base and 1 base, with 7 bases remaining between them. The CDR3 has 15 residues. Germline CDR1 SEHNR, CDR2 FQNEAQ (reference sequence). The CDR3 DNA reads TGTGCCAGCAGCTTAGGAGCAGGGAACACCGGGGAGCTGTTTTTT. Protein: CASSLGAGNTGELFF.

As DNA, the CDR3 is TGTGCCAGCAGCTTCGGGTCCTACAATGAGCAGTTCTTC. Amino acids: CASSFGSYNEQFF. V and J are TRBV5-6 and TRBJ2-1; D unresolved. This CDR3 is 13 amino acids long. CDR1 and CDR2 (germline): SGHDT, YYEEEE. V lost 2 bases to trimming and J lost 1 base, with 4 bases between them.

This chain joins TRBV5-1 and TRBJ2-5, with 8 positions matching TRBD2. Germline V lookup: CDR1 SGHRS, CDR2 YFSETQ. The CDR3 has 15 residues. Losses at the gene ends were 4 bases for V and 1 base for J; bases not matched to a gene: 6. The DNA of the CDR3 is TGCGCCAGCAGCCATAGCGGGACTAGCCAAGAGACCCAGTACTTC. Translating it yields CASSHSGTSQETQYF.

The chain links TRBV27 to TRBJ1-5, with 10 bases fitting TRBD1. Trimming took 4 bases from V and 2 from J; bases not matched to a gene: 8. CDR1 and CDR2 (germline): MNHEY, SMNVEV (reference sequence). This CDR3 contains 17 residues. The CDR3 DNA sequence: TGTGCCAGCAGTTCCTGGGCTGGGACAGGGGGCAATCAGCCCCAGCATTTT. It encodes CASSSWAGTGGNQPQHF.

The chain carries TRBV5-1 and TRBJ2-7, with D possibly matching TRBD2 (7 bases). Trimming removed 4 bases from V and 2 bases from J, with 10 bases in between. The germline V gene encodes CDR1 SGHRS and CDR2 YFSETQ. The CDR3 consists of 13 residues. Written as DNA, the CDR3 is TGCGCCAGCAGCGGGGAGGGGGCCTACGAGCAGTACTTC. It encodes CASSGEGAYEQYF.